The entry that follows covers one T cell receptor (beta chain) sequence. The PCR contained 60 Vbeta and 13 Jbeta primers. The assay was immunoSEQ multiplex PCR, and TCRdb's table has in-frame clones only and misses some. Its table records about 210,000 clones. This entry belongs to a study of cytomegalovirus exposure and HLA in healthy donors. Turning to the study itself: A preliminary data release comprised around 85 million unique TCRs obtained from HLA-typed donors.

The CDR3 extends over 15 amino acids. Germline V CDR1 and CDR2: LGHNT, FRNRAP. V gave up 2 bases and J gave up 2 bases, with 9 bases separating them. The chain joins TRBV12-5 to TRBJ2-2; tentatively, D is TRBD1 (5 bases). Sample: PBMCs. This TCR was recovered from a woman aged 25-40 years in good health and CMV-seropositive. CDR3 bases: TGTGCTAGTGGTTTGTATAGGGGAAACACCGGGGAGCTGTTTTTT. Translated: CASGLYRGNTGELFF.